This T cell receptor (beta chain) was found in a study of a mutant IDH1 vaccine in newly diagnosed glioma. Study as a whole: Vaccines were first given 4-6 weeks after radiotherapy alone, or with temozolomide cycles. The study held visit V12 at week 35 and visit V13 at week 47.

Comment on this clone: Its antigen remains unidentified.

The time point was: week 35, safety follow-up. Vaccinated patients received 300 ug of mutant IDH1 20-mer peptide per dose, with topical imiquimod. In weeks 1, 3, 5, 7, 11, 15, 19 and 23, patients were vaccinated. New WHO grade 3 or 4 astrocytomas that were IDH1-mutant and ATRX-lost occurred in the donors. Repertoires were generated with immunoSEQ multiplex PCR, while TCRdb's copy carries only in-frame clones and drops some. The sample has some 61,000 clones, approximately 81% seen once. The CDR3 loop spans 13 amino acids. The V gene lost 5 bases and the J gene lost 8 bases, with 18 bases spanning the gap. The germline V gene has CDR1 GTSNPN and CDR2 SVGIG (reference sequence).

The clonotype was recovered from a man aged 18 to 35 with glioma. The input for sequencing was PBMCs, taken from a glioma patient whose treatment included an IDH1 peptide vaccine. V gene TRBV30 combines with J gene TRBJ1-2; D not resolved. CDR3 region: CAWVRTEKQGYTF. DNA of the CDR3: TGTGCCTGGGTTCGAACGGAGAAGCAAGGCTACACCTTC.